The 6 T cell receptor beta chains given below trace back to one sample, sequenced in a study of blood T cell repertoires in COVID-19. Clones were sequenced by immunoSEQ multiplex PCR, and TCRdb holds only the in-frame ones, with some missing. The sample contains about 170,000 clones, around 86% of which appear only once. The sample consisted of peripheral blood. Source of these receptors: a man between 60 and 75 years old with COVID-19, enrolled during active disease.

This chain uses TRBV3-1 (or the pseudogene TRBV3-2) with TRBJ1-4; D remains unclear. CDR1 and CDR2 (germline): LGHDT, YNNKEL (reference sequence). V was trimmed by 4 bases and J by 7 bases, leaving 13 bases between them. The CDR3 consists of 14 residues. In DNA form, the CDR3 reads TGTGCCAGCAGCCCTACCCGTCGCGGTGAAAAACTGTTTTTT. It codes for CASSPTRRGEKLFF.

The chain employs TRBV6-6 and TRBJ2-2, with TRBD1 matching over 8 bases. With V trimmed by 0 bases and J by 3 bases, 3 bases remained unmatched. The CDR3 runs 16 residues. The germline V gene encodes CDR1 MNHNY and CDR2 SVGAGI (reference sequence). CDR3 sequence: CASSYSGQAYTGELFF. CDR3 sequence (DNA): TGTGCCAGCAGTTACTCGGGACAGGCTTACACCGGGGAGCTGTTTTTT.

The chain combines TRBV6-6 with TRBJ1-5; unclear D gene. The CDR3 consists of 10 residues. Germline V lookup: CDR1 MNHNY, CDR2 SVGAGI (reference sequence). Trimming removed 7 bases from V and 6 bases from J, with 4 bases in between. The CDR3 is CASNLQPQHF. CDR3 nucleotide sequence: TGTGCCAGCAATCTTCAGCCCCAGCATTTT.

The gene calls are TRBV7-2 and TRBJ1-4; D may be TRBD1 (5 bases). The germline V and J ends were trimmed by 2 bases and 8 bases, with 9 bases remaining between them. The CDR3 has 13 amino acids. From germline, CDR1 is SGHTA and CDR2 FQGNSA. The CDR3 DNA sequence: TGTGCCAGCAGCTTACAGGGAAGGGAAAAACTGTTTTTT. Its protein is CASSLQGREKLFF. The complete variable domain, with remaining parts taken from reference TRBV7-2 and TRBJ1-4, reads GAGVSQSPSNKVTEKGKDVELRCDPISGHTALYWYRQSLGQGLEFLIYFQGNSAPDKSGLPSDRFSAERTGGSVSTLTIQRTQQEDSAVYLCASSLQGREKLFFGSGTQLSVL.

The chain combines TRBV3-1 (or the pseudogene TRBV3-2) with TRBJ1-4; D is perhaps TRBD1 (6 bases). CDR3 size: 16 residues. CDR1 is LGHDT and CDR2 is YNNKEL in the germline V gene (reference sequence). The ends were cut back, 4 bases at V and 7 bases at J, with 19 bases in the middle. This chain's CDR3 is CASSRITGPASEKLFF. Written as DNA, the CDR3 is TGTGCCAGCAGCCGAATCACAGGGCCTGCGAGTGAAAAACTGTTTTTT.

The chain has TRBV3-1 (or the pseudogene TRBV3-2) and TRBJ1-2, with D unclear. The V and J ends lost 0 bases and 6 bases respectively, with 14 bases between them. CDR1 LGHDT and CDR2 YNNKEL come from the germline V gene (reference sequence). The CDR3 covers 15 residues. DNA of the CDR3: TGTGCCAGCAGCCAAGAGGTTAGAGGCGGGAATGGCTACACCTTC. This gives the protein CASSQEVRGGNGYTF.